The 32 T cell receptor beta chains below come from one sample, sequenced in a study of cytomegalovirus exposure and HLA in healthy donors. PCR was performed using 60 Vbeta and 13 Jbeta primers. Measured with immunoSEQ multiplex PCR; TCRdb has only the in-frame clones, and not every one. The sample holds a few hundred thousand clones, around 81% seen once. Sequenced sample: PBMCs. These receptor sequences come from an older woman in good health and CMV-seropositive.

The chain combines TRBV5-6 with TRBJ2-1; 7 bases are a match to TRBD1. This CDR3 is built from 13 residues. The V gene end was trimmed by 5 bases and the J gene end by 4 bases; junction bases not matched to a gene: 3. CDR1 SGHDT and CDR2 YYEEEE come from the germline V gene. In nucleotides, the CDR3 is TGTGCCAGCAGAGTGGGACAGTACAATGAGCAGTTCTTC. Amino acids: CASRVGQYNEQFF.

This rearrangement joins TRBV7-3 to TRBJ2-1; possible D gene TRBD2, 5 bases. The CDR3 consists of 14 residues. CDR1 SGHTA and CDR2 FQGTGA come from the germline V gene. With 0 bases removed from V and 5 bases from J, the gap between germline ends came to 8 bases. This CDR3 reads CASSLTREHNEQFF. The CDR3 region has the DNA TGTGCCAGCAGCTTAACCCGGGAACACAATGAGCAGTTCTTC.

CDR3 region: CAIGQGAQHF. In DNA form, the CDR3 reads TGTGCCATCGGGCAGGGGGCCCAGCATTTT. V usage is TRBV10-3 and J usage is TRBJ1-5; the match to TRBD1 covers 7 bases. The length of the CDR3 is 10 residues. In germline, CDR1 is ENHRY, CDR2 SYGVKD. Trimming cost V 8 bases and J 11 bases; bases outside gene matches: 3.

This clone has a single count. The junction shows a germline mismatch at one end, possibly a read error. The chain carries TRBV7-9 and TRBJ2-7; TRBD1 aligns across 8 bases. The germline V gene encodes CDR1 SEHNR and CDR2 FQNEAQ (reference sequence). The CDR3 consists of 16 residues. CDR3 protein: CSSSLALGTGGYEQYF. CDR3 nucleotides: TGTTCCAGCAGCTTAGCCCTCGGGACAGGAGGCTACGAGCAGTACTTC.

The V and J genes are TRBV28 and TRBJ1-2; tentatively, D is TRBD1 (5 bases). The V gene lost 4 bases and the J gene lost 0 bases, with 9 bases spanning the gap. Germline CDR1 MDHEN, CDR2 SYDVKM. The CDR3 covers 14 residues. CDR3 amino acids: CASSSQGPNYGYTF. CDR3 bases: TGTGCCAGCAGTTCGCAGGGTCCTAACTATGGCTACACCTTC.

The chain has TRBV6-6 and TRBJ2-7; the D gene is possibly TRBD1 (6 bases). This CDR3 contains 16 residues. CDR1 is MNHNY, CDR2 SVGAGI, per germline (reference sequence). The V end lost 5 bases, the J end lost 4 bases, and 21 bases lay between the germline ends. CDR3 in amino acids: CASSHHRDKSGYEQYF. The CDR3 DNA follows: TGTGCCAGCAGTCACCACCGGGACAAGTCGGGTTACGAGCAGTACTTC.

This clone was counted between two and nine times. This sequence joins TRBV13 and TRBJ2-7, with a possible D match to TRBD2 (7 bases). Germline V gives CDR1 PRHDT, CDR2 FYEKMQ (reference sequence). CDR3 length equals 16 residues. V shed 2 bases and J shed 1 base, with 15 bases lying between them. CDR3 loop: CASSLFGGQSSYEQYF. As DNA, the CDR3 is TGTGCCAGCAGCTTATTCGGGGGGCAAAGTTCCTACGAGCAGTACTTC.

The chain combines TRBV11-2 with TRBJ1-1; 7 bases are shared with TRBD1. The CDR3 is 15 residues long. The germline CDR1 and CDR2 sequences are SGHAT and FQNNGV. J was trimmed by 3 bases and V by 4 bases; bases with no gene match: 8. The chain's CDR3 is CASSSIRTGDTEAFF. DNA of the CDR3: TGTGCCAGCAGCTCTATCCGGACAGGCGACACTGAAGCTTTCTTT.

The chain uses TRBV7-8 and TRBJ2-5; 8 bases match TRBD2. There are 16 residues in the CDR3. Germline loops: CDR1 SGHVS, CDR2 FQNEAQ. Trimming cost V 5 bases and J 2 bases; bases outside gene matches: 10. CDR3 in DNA: TGTGCCAGCAGCACTGAAGCGGGAGTAAGGCAAGAGACCCAGTACTTC. Amino acids: CASSTEAGVRQETQYF.

The chain employs TRBV12-2 and TRBJ2-5; the table's D call of TRBD1 was not tested on the DNA. TRBV12-2 counts as a pseudogene. The CDR3 is 15 residues long. CDR3 sequence: CASRFPEQARETQYF. DNA of the CDR3: TGTGCAAGTCGCTTCCCGGAACAGGCGCGAGAGACCCAGTACTTC.

The chain combines TRBV21-1 with TRBJ1-2; TRBD1, the D gene given by the table, was not confirmed from the DNA. TRBV21-1 is deemed a pseudogene. This CDR3 has 14 amino acids. CDR3 region: CASINRTGGGGYTF. The DNA for the CDR3 is TGTGCCAGCATCAATCGGACAGGGGGAGGTGGCTACACCTTC.

The chain uses TRBV7-6 and TRBJ2-5; 8 nucleotides match TRBD2. The DNA end favors TRBJ2-7, so the J call may be wrong. Germline CDR1 and CDR2: SGHVS and FNYEAQ. The CDR3 spans 15 residues. The DNA of the CDR3 is TGTGCCAGCAGCTTAGGTAGTAGCGGGATCTACGAGCAGTACTTC. This encodes CASSLGSSGIYEQYF.

The gene calls are TRBV4-2 and TRBJ1-1; D uncertain. Looked up from germline, CDR1 is LGHNA and CDR2 is YNFKEQ. CDR3 size: 14 residues. V was shortened by 0 bases and J by 5 bases, with 10 bases between the two germline ends. CDR3 loop: CASSQEEGSTEAFF. Written as DNA, the CDR3 is TGTGCCAGCAGCCAAGAGGAGGGTAGTACTGAAGCTTTCTTT.

This clone was found once. The chain has TRBV5-4 and TRBJ2-3, with 11 bases matching TRBD1. V shed 1 base and J 4 bases; nucleotides not matched to a gene: 8. CDR1 is SGHNT and CDR2 is YYREEE in the germline V gene (reference sequence). There are 17 residues in the CDR3. In DNA form, the CDR3 reads TGTGCCAGCAGCTTGCCAGGGACAGGGGGAACCTCAGATACGCAGTATTTT. Translated: CASSLPGTGGTSDTQYF.

This chain uses TRBV28 with TRBJ2-7; possibly TRBD1 for D (6 bases). Germline V CDR1 and CDR2: MDHEN, SYDVKM. V was trimmed by 5 bases and J by 2 bases, leaving 13 bases between them. This CDR3 region has 14 residues. CDR3 in amino acids: CASSSQGITYEQYF. The CDR3, as DNA: TGTGCCAGCAGTAGCCAGGGGATAACCTACGAGCAGTACTTC.

This rearrangement joins TRBV30 to TRBJ1-2; 7 bases map to TRBD1. The V gene end was trimmed by 4 bases and the J gene end by 1 base; junction bases not matched to a gene: 3. The CDR3 length is 13 residues. The germline V gene encodes CDR1 GTSNPN and CDR2 SVGIG (reference sequence). The CDR3: CAWTTGDNYGYTF. CDR3 DNA sequence: TGTGCCTGGACCACAGGGGATAACTATGGCTACACCTTC.

The gene calls are TRBV5-6 and TRBJ1-3; D is undetermined. The CDR3 contains 13 residues. The germline CDR1 and CDR2 sequences are SGHDT and YYEEEE. Trimming removed 2 bases at V and 4 bases at J, with 7 bases between. CDR3: CASSFSSGNTIYF. The CDR3 nucleotides read TGTGCCAGCAGCTTCAGTTCAGGAAACACCATATATTTT.

The sample holds a few counts of this clone. The chain uses TRBV5-1 and TRBJ1-2; D remains unclear. The CDR3 is 14 residues long. CDR1 SGHRS and CDR2 YFSETQ come from the germline V gene. V was shortened by 2 bases and J by 0 bases, with 8 bases between the two germline ends. This CDR3 reads CASSFGGANYGYTF. The CDR3 nucleotides are TGCGCCAGCAGCTTCGGCGGAGCTAACTATGGCTACACCTTC.

This chain links TRBV18 with TRBJ2-7; perhaps TRBD1 as D (6 bases). Deletions cut 6 bases from V and 4 bases from J, with 19 bases between. Germline V gene lookup returns CDR1 KGHSH and CDR2 LQKENI. The CDR3 loop spans 15 amino acids. The CDR3 sequence is CASSRETGIGYEQYF. The CDR3 nucleotides read TGTGCCAGCTCTAGGGAGACAGGAATCGGTTACGAGCAGTACTTC.

The rearrangement uses TRBV9 and TRBJ2-5, with 9 bases aligning to TRBD2. There are 15 residues in the CDR3. The germline V gene has CDR1 SGDLS and CDR2 YYNGEE. V was pared by 1 base and J by 4 bases, with 5 bases of the junction left unmatched. In nucleotides, the CDR3 is TGTGCCAGCAGCGTACAAGCGGGAGGCCGAGAGACCCAGTACTTC. Translating gives CASSVQAGGRETQYF.

V and J are TRBV9 and TRBJ1-3, with D possibly TRBD1 on 6 matching bases. Germline CDR1 is SGDLS and CDR2 is YYNGEE. This CDR3 contains 14 residues. V lost 4 bases to trimming and J lost 7 bases, with 15 bases between them. The CDR3 DNA is TGTGCCAGCAGCCCACGGACAGTCGGTAACACCATATATTTT. This codes for CASSPRTVGNTIYF. Complete variable domain (other parts from reference TRBV9 and TRBJ1-3): DSGVTQTPKHLITATGQRVTLRCSPRSGDLSVYWYQQSLDQGLQFLIQYYNGEERAKGNILERFSAQQFPDLHSELNLSSLELGDSALYFCASSPRTVGNTIYFGEGSWLTVV.

J is TRBJ2-3 and V is TRBV25-1; 7 bases are a match to TRBD1. The junction had 7 bases not matched to a gene; V was cut back by 4 bases and J by 6 bases. CDR1 MGHDK and CDR2 SYGVNS come from the germline V gene. This CDR3 is built from 14 residues. The CDR3 loop reads CASSASGGSDTQYF. DNA for the CDR3: TGTGCCAGCAGTGCCTCAGGGGGAAGTGATACGCAGTATTTT. Drawing the rest from reference TRBV25-1 and TRBJ2-3, the complete variable domain is EADIYQTPRYLVIGTGKKITLECSQTMGHDKMYWYQQDPGMELHLIHYSYGVNSTEKGDLSSESTVSRIRTEHFPLTLESARPSHTSQYLCASSASGGSDTQYFGPGTRLTVL.

V is TRBV19 and J is TRBJ1-5; TRBD1 matches 9 bases. This CDR3 contains 18 residues. Germline values: CDR1 LNHDA, CDR2 SQIVND (reference sequence). Trimming removed 7 bases from V and 6 bases from J; junction bases left unmatched: 19. The CDR3 nucleotides read TGTGCCAGTACCCAACCCGGGACAGGGAATCGGGCTTTTCAGCCCCAGCATTTT. Protein: CASTQPGTGNRAFQPQHF. The whole variable domain, filled in from reference TRBV19 and TRBJ1-5, reads DGGITQSPKYLFRKEGQNVTLSCEQNLNHDAMYWYRQDPGQGLRLIYYSQIVNDFQKGDIAEGYSVSREKKESFPLTVTSAQKNPTAFYLCASTQPGTGNRAFQPQHFGDGTRLSIL.

The V and J genes are TRBV5-5 and TRBJ2-3, with D possibly being TRBD2 (6 bases). Trimming took off 6 bases at V and 4 bases at J, with 15 bases between the two ends. The CDR3 has 14 amino acids. The V gene's germline CDR1 is SGHKS and CDR2 YYEKEE (reference sequence). CDR3 protein: CASTLEGVADTQYF. CDR3 DNA: TGTGCCAGCACCCTGGAGGGAGTCGCAGATACGCAGTATTTT. The full variable domain, its missing parts supplied by reference TRBV5-5 and TRBJ2-3, is DAGVTQSPTHLIKTRGQQVTLRCSPISGHKSVSWYQQVLGQGPQFIFQYYEKEERGRGNFPDRFSARQFPNYSSELNVNALLLGDSALYLCASTLEGVADTQYFGPGTRLTVL.

V usage is TRBV6-6 and J usage is TRBJ2-7; the match to TRBD1 covers 7 bases. The CDR3 sequence is 14 residues long. The junction had 5 bases not matched to a gene; V was cut back by 5 bases and J by 1 base. Germline CDR1 is MNHNY and CDR2 is SVGAGI (reference sequence). The CDR3 is CASSPGTVSYEQYF. The CDR3, as DNA: TGTGCCAGCAGTCCCGGGACAGTTTCCTACGAGCAGTACTTC.

The gene calls are TRBV19 and TRBJ2-4; D not resolved. Germline assignment: CDR1 LNHDA and CDR2 SQIVND (reference sequence). V dropped 3 bases and J dropped 7 bases, with 10 bases sitting between them. The CDR3 consists of 13 residues. Written as DNA, the CDR3 is TGTGCCAGTAGTATTAGAACAGAGAACATTCAGTACTTC. Translating it yields CASSIRTENIQYF.

This chain connects TRBV5-6 to TRBJ2-7; D possibly corresponds to TRBD1 (5 bases). V lost 1 base to trimming and J lost 7 bases, with 12 bases between them. The germline V gene has CDR1 SGHDT and CDR2 YYEEEE. The length of the CDR3 is 13 residues. CDR3 in amino acids: CASSLPGSREQYF. The DNA for the CDR3 is TGTGCCAGCAGCTTGCCAGGGTCCAGGGAGCAGTACTTC.

The gene calls are TRBV2 and TRBJ2-7; TRBD2 is a possible D gene (5 bases). With 4 bases removed from V and 6 bases from J, the gap between germline ends came to 16 bases. This CDR3 is 14 amino acids long. Germline-derived CDR1 and CDR2 are SNHLY and FYNNEI. The CDR3 DNA is TGTGCCAGCAGTGTGCGGGCGTCGTCTGGCGAGCAGTACTTC. It yields the protein CASSVRASSGEQYF. Looking up the rest from reference TRBV2 and TRBJ2-7 gives the full variable domain: EPEVTQTPSHQVTQMGQEVILRCVPISNHLYFYWYRQILGQKVEFLVSFYNNEISEKSEIFDDQFSVERPDGSNFTLKIRSTKLEDSAMYFCASSVRASSGEQYFGPGTRLTVT.

J is TRBJ2-7 and V is TRBV11-2; D gene ambiguous. The V and J ends lost 5 bases and 1 base respectively, with 15 bases between them. The CDR3 extends over 15 amino acids. CDR1 and CDR2 (germline): SGHAT, FQNNGV. CDR3 in DNA: TGTGCCAGCAGCCCCCTGGGCGCCAGTTCCTACGAGCAGTACTTC. Its protein is CASSPLGASSYEQYF.

The chain links TRBV5-4 to TRBJ2-7; D unclear. The germline CDR1 and CDR2 sequences are SGHNT and YYREEE (reference sequence). Trimming pared 3 bases from V and 4 bases from J, leaving 14 bases between. There are 14 residues in the CDR3. CDR3 bases: TGTGCCAGCAGCTCCATCTCCTCCGGGTACGAGCAGTACTTC. Amino acids: CASSSISSGYEQYF.

This clone was detected a few times. V and J are TRBV5-1 and TRBJ2-1, with 8 bases that match TRBD2. V was clipped by 4 bases and J by 2 bases; unmatched bases: 23. CDR1 and CDR2 (germline): SGHRS, YFSETQ. The CDR3 is made up of 21 amino acids. The CDR3 reads CASSPYPGPRAGVGTYNEQFF. Written as DNA, the CDR3 is TGCGCCAGCAGCCCGTATCCCGGACCTAGAGCGGGAGTGGGCACCTACAATGAGCAGTTCTTC.

This rearrangement joins TRBV25-1 to TRBJ2-3; TRBD1 aligns across 8 bases. Unmatched junction bases numbered 7, after V lost 5 bases and J lost 3 bases. CDR3 length: 15 residues. Germline loops: CDR1 MGHDK, CDR2 SYGVNS. CDR3 in amino acids: CASSPRTGKTDTQYF. DNA of the CDR3: TGTGCCAGCAGTCCGAGGACAGGGAAGACAGATACGCAGTATTTT.